The 19 T cell receptor beta chains given below trace back to one sample, sequenced in a study of blood T cell repertoires in COVID-19. Profiling relied on immunoSEQ multiplex PCR, and the TCRdb table lists in-frame clones only, not all of them. The sample gives about 49,000 clones, roughly two thirds of which show up once; about 9.1% is in the top ten. Specimen: peripheral blood. Receptors originate from a woman between 65 and 79 years old with acute or convalescent COVID-19.

The J gene is TRBJ2-3, the V gene TRBV7-9; D might be TRBD2 (5 bases). V was cut by 5 bases and J by 5 bases, with 20 bases left in between. This CDR3 has 16 residues. The germline V gene has CDR1 SEHNR and CDR2 FQNEAQ (reference sequence). The DNA for the CDR3 is TGTGCCAGCAGCAGGGAAGCGGCCCTCTACGGAGATACGCAGTATTTT. Amino acid sequence: CASSREAALYGDTQYF. Variable domain in full (rest from reference TRBV7-9 and TRBJ2-3): DTGVSQNPRHKITKRGQNVTFRCDPISEHNRLYWYRQTLGQGPEFLTYFQNEAQLEKSRLLSDRFSAERPKGSFSTLEIQRTEQGDSAMYLCASSREAALYGDTQYFGPGTRLTVL.

This chain joins TRBV7-9 and TRBJ1-1; 7 bases fit TRBD1. Germline values: CDR1 SEHNR, CDR2 FQNEAQ (reference sequence). The ends lost 5 bases at V and 5 bases at J; junction bases unmatched: 8. The CDR3 sequence is 14 residues long. Written as DNA, the CDR3 is TGTGCCAGCAGCGCCGCAGGGGGTTGGACTGAAGCTTTCTTT. This gives the protein CASSAAGGWTEAFF.

The CDR3 coding sequence is TGTGCCACCAGCAGAGATAAGACGGGGGGCCATTATACGCAGTATTTT. Translated: CATSRDKTGGHYTQYF. This chain links TRBV15 with TRBJ2-3; D possibly corresponds to TRBD2 (7 bases). V shed 0 bases and J shed 7 bases, with 17 bases lying between them. Germline V gene data show CDR1 as LNHNV and CDR2 as YYDKDF (reference sequence). The CDR3 consists of 16 residues.

This clone is medium-sized (0.01 to 0.1%). This specimen includes other DNA sequences encoding the same CDR3. The chain combines TRBV5-6 with TRBJ2-7; a weak D match, TRBD2 (5 bases). Germline loops: CDR1 SGHDT, CDR2 YYEEEE. V shed 0 bases and J shed 0 bases, with 13 bases lying between them. This CDR3 is 16 amino acids long. The CDR3 here is CASSLDGGGSSYEQYF. The CDR3 DNA is TGTGCCAGCAGCTTGGATGGAGGTGGAAGCTCCTACGAGCAGTACTTC.

The rearrangement joins TRBV18 to TRBJ2-6; D is undetermined. The CDR3 sequence is 14 residues long. CDR1 is KGHSH, CDR2 LQKENI, per germline. V was cut by 3 bases and J by 2 bases, with 5 bases left in between. The CDR3 DNA is TGTGCCAGCTCACCCGCTACTGGGGCCAACGTCCTGACTTTC. Translation: CASSPATGANVLTF.

The chain combines TRBV6-2 or TRBV6-3 with TRBJ1-1; no clear D gene. This CDR3 contains 12 residues. Germline CDR1 is MNHEY and CDR2 is SVGEGT. The V and J ends lost 2 bases and 4 bases respectively, with 5 bases between them. The CDR3 bases are TGTGCCAGCAGTTACAGGAGCACTGAAGCTTTCTTT. Protein sequence: CASSYRSTEAFF.

The chain carries TRBV28 and TRBJ1-5; 8 nucleotides align to TRBD1. With V trimmed by 4 bases and J by 2 bases, 7 bases remained unmatched. The CDR3 contains 16 residues. Germline CDR1 MDHEN, CDR2 SYDVKM. DNA of the CDR3: TGTGCCAGCAGTTACGACAGGGGAAGGGGCAATCAGCCCCAGCATTTT. Protein sequence: CASSYDRGRGNQPQHF.

J is TRBJ2-3 and V is TRBV4-1; 12 nucleotides align to TRBD2. Per the germline V gene, CDR1 is MGHRA and CDR2 is YSYEKL. The CDR3 has 15 residues. After removal of 4 bases from V and 2 bases from J, the junction contained 1 base not matched to a gene. CDR3 in amino acids: CASSRTSGNTDTQYF. The DNA for the CDR3 is TGCGCCAGCAGCCGGACTAGCGGGAACACAGATACGCAGTATTTT.

The chain employs TRBV28 and TRBJ2-1; 9 nucleotides match TRBD1. Trimming removed 1 base from V and 3 bases from J; junction bases left unmatched: 4. CDR1 is MDHEN, CDR2 SYDVKM, per germline. This CDR3 is built from 16 residues. CDR3 sequence: CASSLYGTGYYNEQFF. The CDR3 DNA sequence: TGTGCCAGCAGTTTATACGGGACAGGGTACTACAATGAGCAGTTCTTC.

This clone has a handful of counts. The chain has TRBV7-2 and TRBJ1-6, with D uncertain. V lost 5 bases and J 7 bases, leaving 9 bases between the germline ends. The V gene's germline CDR1 is SGHTA and CDR2 FQGNSA. The CDR3 totals 13 residues. CDR3 amino acids: CASSQSPNSPLHF. The CDR3 DNA follows: TGTGCCAGCAGCCAAAGCCCGAATTCACCCCTCCACTTT.

V gene TRBV15 combines with J gene TRBJ2-2, with D possibly TRBD1 on 8 matching bases. The CDR3 runs to 21 residues. V was trimmed by 1 base and J by 0 bases, leaving 24 bases between them. Germline lookup yields CDR1 LNHNV and CDR2 YYDKDF (reference sequence). The CDR3 spells CATSRATGQGGRLANTGELFF. CDR3 bases: TGTGCCACCAGCAGAGCCACAGGACAGGGAGGGCGTTTGGCGAACACCGGGGAGCTGTTTTTT.

In its sample, this clone was seen a few times. J is TRBJ2-3 and V is TRBV15; maybe TRBD2 (6 bases). V dropped 0 bases and J dropped 6 bases, with 7 bases sitting between them. Looked up from germline, CDR1 is LNHNV and CDR2 is YYDKDF (reference sequence). The CDR3 contains 13 residues. This CDR3 is CATSREGRDTQYF. The CDR3 region has the DNA TGTGCCACCAGCAGAGAAGGGAGGGATACGCAGTATTTT.

The chain is built from TRBV27 and TRBJ1-5; weak D call: TRBD1 (5 bases). The CDR3 covers 14 residues. V lost 6 bases to trimming and J lost 9 bases, with 18 bases between them. CDR1 is MNHEY and CDR2 is SMNVEV in the germline V gene (reference sequence). CDR3 nucleotide sequence: TGTGCCAGCAGGGGGACTCATCTCATTGGGCCCCAGCATTTT. Translated, it gives CASRGTHLIGPQHF.

The genes are TRBV7-2 and TRBJ1-1; D ambiguous. Trimming took 0 bases from V and 7 from J, leaving 9 bases between them. Germline V CDR1 and CDR2: SGHTA, FQGNSA. The CDR3 runs to 13 residues. The CDR3 region is CASSLAWAVEAFF. CDR3 in DNA: TGTGCCAGCAGCTTAGCGTGGGCAGTTGAAGCTTTCTTT.

CDR3 coding DNA: TGTGCCAGCTCCTTAGACAGCGTTTATAATTCACCCCTCCACTTT. The encoded protein is CASSLDSVYNSPLHF. V is TRBV6-5 and J is TRBJ1-6, with a tentative D call TRBD1 (5 bases). CDR3 length equals 15 residues. V lost 8 bases and J lost 4, with 15 bases in between. Germline lookup yields CDR1 MNHEY and CDR2 SVGAGI.

This CDR3 reads CASTQAEGYEQYF. DNA of the CDR3: TGTGCCAGCACGCAAGCGGAGGGGTACGAGCAGTACTTC. The chain recombines TRBV5-5 with TRBJ2-7, with a tentative D call TRBD2 (6 bases). Trimming removed 6 bases at V and 4 bases at J, with 14 bases between. CDR1 and CDR2 (germline): SGHKS, YYEKEE (reference sequence). CDR3 size: 13 residues.

CDR3 nucleotide sequence: TGTGCCAGCAGCGCCGACAGGGTTCGCAATCAGCCCCAGCATTTT. Protein product: CASSADRVRNQPQHF. This sequence joins TRBV9 and TRBJ1-5; 7 bases map to TRBD1. CDR1 is SGDLS and CDR2 is YYNGEE in the germline V gene. The CDR3 is 15 amino acids. V lost 3 bases, J lost 2 bases, and 5 bases stayed unmatched.

The rearrangement joins TRBV10-3 to TRBJ2-2; 16 nucleotides line up with TRBD2. Germline V CDR1 and CDR2: ENHRY, SYGVKD. The CDR3 loop spans 16 amino acids. J was trimmed by 7 bases and V by 7 bases; bases with no gene match: 6. CDR3 bases: TGTGCCATCACCGGGACTAGCGGGAGGGAAGGCGGGGAGCTGTTTTTT. This gives the protein CAITGTSGREGGELFF.

For this clone: At the DNA level, this CDR3 is encoded by other sequences in the same sample as well. The chain has TRBV6-1 and TRBJ1-2; perhaps TRBD1 as D (6 bases). V gave up 3 bases and J gave up 5 bases, with 10 bases separating them. This CDR3 is 13 amino acids long. CDR1 is MNHNS, CDR2 SASEGT, per germline. The CDR3 spells CASSDQTGYGYTF. CDR3 nucleotide sequence: TGTGCCAGCAGTGATCAGACAGGTTATGGCTACACCTTC.